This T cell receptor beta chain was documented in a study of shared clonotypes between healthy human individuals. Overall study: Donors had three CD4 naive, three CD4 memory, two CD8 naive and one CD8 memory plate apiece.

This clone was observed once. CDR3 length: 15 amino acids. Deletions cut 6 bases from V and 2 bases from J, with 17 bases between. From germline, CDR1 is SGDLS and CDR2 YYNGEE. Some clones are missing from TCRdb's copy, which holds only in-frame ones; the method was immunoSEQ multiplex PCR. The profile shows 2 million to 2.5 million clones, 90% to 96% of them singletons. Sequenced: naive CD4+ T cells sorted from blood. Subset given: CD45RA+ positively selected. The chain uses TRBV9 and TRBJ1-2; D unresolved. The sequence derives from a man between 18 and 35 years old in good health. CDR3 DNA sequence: TGTGCCAGCACCCGCGAGGCGGGTTTAAACTATGGCTACACCTTC. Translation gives CASTREAGLNYGYTF.